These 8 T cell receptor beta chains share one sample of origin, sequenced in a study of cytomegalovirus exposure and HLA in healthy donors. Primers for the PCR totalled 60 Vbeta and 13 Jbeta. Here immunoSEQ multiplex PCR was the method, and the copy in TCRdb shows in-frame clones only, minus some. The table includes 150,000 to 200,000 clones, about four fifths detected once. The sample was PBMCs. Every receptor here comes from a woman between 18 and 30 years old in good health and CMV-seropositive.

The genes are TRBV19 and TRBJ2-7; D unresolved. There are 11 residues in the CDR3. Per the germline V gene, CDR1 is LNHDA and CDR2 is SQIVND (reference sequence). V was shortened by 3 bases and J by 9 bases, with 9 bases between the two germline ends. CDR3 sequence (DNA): TGTGCCAGTAGTATCGGTCCTTCGCAGTACTTC. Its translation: CASSIGPSQYF.

The chain's CDR3 is CASSTSGGTGGYGYTF. The CDR3 nucleotides are TGCGCCAGCAGCACCTCGGGAGGGACAGGGGGCTATGGCTACACCTTC. V and J are TRBV4-3 and TRBJ1-2; 11 bases align to TRBD1. Germline-derived CDR1 and CDR2 are LGHNA and YSLEER. The CDR3 runs 16 residues. The V gene end was trimmed by 5 bases and the J gene end by 4 bases; junction bases not matched to a gene: 9.

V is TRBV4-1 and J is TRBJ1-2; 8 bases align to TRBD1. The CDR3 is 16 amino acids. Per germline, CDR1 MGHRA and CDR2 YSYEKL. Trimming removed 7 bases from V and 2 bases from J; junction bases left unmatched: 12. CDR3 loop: CASTPYADRENYGYTF. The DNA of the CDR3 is TGCGCCAGCACCCCATACGCGGACAGGGAGAACTATGGCTACACCTTC.

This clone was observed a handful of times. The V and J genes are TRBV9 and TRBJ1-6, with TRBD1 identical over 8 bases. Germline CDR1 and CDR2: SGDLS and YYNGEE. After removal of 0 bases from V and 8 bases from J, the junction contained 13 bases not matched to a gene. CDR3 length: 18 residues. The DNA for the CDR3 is TGTGCCAGCAGCGTAGGAGGGGGACAGGATAACAAATATTCACCCCTCCACTTT. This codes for CASSVGGGQDNKYSPLHF.

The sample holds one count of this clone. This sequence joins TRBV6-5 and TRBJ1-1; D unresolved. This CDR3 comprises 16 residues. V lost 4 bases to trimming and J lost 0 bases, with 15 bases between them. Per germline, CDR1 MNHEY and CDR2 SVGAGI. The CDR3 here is CASSSLVRQMNTEAFF. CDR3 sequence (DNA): TGTGCCAGCAGTTCGTTAGTCAGGCAAATGAACACTGAAGCTTTCTTT.

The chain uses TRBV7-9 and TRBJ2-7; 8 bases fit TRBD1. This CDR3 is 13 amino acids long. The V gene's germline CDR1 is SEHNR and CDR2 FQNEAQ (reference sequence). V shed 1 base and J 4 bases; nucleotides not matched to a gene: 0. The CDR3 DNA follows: TGTGCCAGCAGCTTAGGGACAGGGTACGAGCAGTACTTC. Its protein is CASSLGTGYEQYF.

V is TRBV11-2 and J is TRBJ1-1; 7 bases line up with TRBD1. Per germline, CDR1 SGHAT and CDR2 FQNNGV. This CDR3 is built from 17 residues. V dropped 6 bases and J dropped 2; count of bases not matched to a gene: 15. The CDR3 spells CASRPRFGTEFNTEAFF. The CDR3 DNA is TGTGCCAGCAGACCCCGGTTTGGGACAGAATTTAACACTGAAGCTTTCTTT.

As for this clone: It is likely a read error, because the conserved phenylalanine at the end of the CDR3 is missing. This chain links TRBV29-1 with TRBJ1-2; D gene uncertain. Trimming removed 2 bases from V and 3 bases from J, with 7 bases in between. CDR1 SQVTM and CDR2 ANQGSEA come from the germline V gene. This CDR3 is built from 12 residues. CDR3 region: CSVEQQYYGYTL. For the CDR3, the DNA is TGCAGCGTTGAACAGCAGTACTATGGCTACACCCTC.